Below are 4 T cell receptor beta chains sequenced from a single sample in a study of blood T cell repertoires in COVID-19. Method: immunoSEQ multiplex PCR; TCRdb's copy keeps in-frame clones and lacks some. There are about 400,000 clones in the sample; around 92% occur only once, and about 1.7% lies in the top ten. The sequenced sample was PBMCs or T cells enriched from blood (not recorded which). These receptors were obtained from a woman between 25 and 40 years old who had recovered from COVID-19.

The chain recombines TRBV19 with TRBJ1-5, with 7 bases lining up with TRBD1. Germline lookup yields CDR1 LNHDA and CDR2 SQIVND (reference sequence). The V segment lost 5 bases and the J segment 4 bases; nucleotides outside the gene matches: 11. There are 16 residues in the CDR3. The CDR3 sequence is CASSYSPGQRNQPQHF. CDR3 nucleotide sequence: TGTGCCAGTAGTTACTCACCGGGACAGAGGAATCAGCCCCAGCATTTT.

CDR3 sequence (DNA): TGTGCCAGCAGTGACAGGCACAATCAGCCCCAGCATTTT. Protein product: CASSDRHNQPQHF. The rearrangement links TRBV6-1 to TRBJ1-5; no clear D gene. The CDR3 runs to 13 residues. Germline CDR1 and CDR2: MNHNS and SASEGT. The V gene lost 3 bases and the J gene lost 3 bases, with 6 bases spanning the gap.

V usage is TRBV9 and J usage is TRBJ1-4, with a weak D call TRBD1 (5 bases). Looked up from germline, CDR1 is SGDLS and CDR2 is YYNGEE. This CDR3 has 14 amino acids. V shed 3 bases and J shed 3 bases, with 9 bases lying between them. The CDR3: CASSADRSNEKLFF. The CDR3 region has the DNA TGTGCCAGCAGCGCCGACAGATCTAATGAAAAACTGTTTTTT.

The chain employs TRBV6-5 and TRBJ1-5; D is unclear. The V gene lost 2 bases and the J gene lost 0 bases, with 11 bases spanning the gap. The CDR3 length is 16 residues. Germline V gene lookup returns CDR1 MNHEY and CDR2 SVGAGI. CDR3 DNA: TGTGCCAGCAGTTACGGGCCCATATATAGCAATCAGCCCCAGCATTTT. Encoded protein: CASSYGPIYSNQPQHF.